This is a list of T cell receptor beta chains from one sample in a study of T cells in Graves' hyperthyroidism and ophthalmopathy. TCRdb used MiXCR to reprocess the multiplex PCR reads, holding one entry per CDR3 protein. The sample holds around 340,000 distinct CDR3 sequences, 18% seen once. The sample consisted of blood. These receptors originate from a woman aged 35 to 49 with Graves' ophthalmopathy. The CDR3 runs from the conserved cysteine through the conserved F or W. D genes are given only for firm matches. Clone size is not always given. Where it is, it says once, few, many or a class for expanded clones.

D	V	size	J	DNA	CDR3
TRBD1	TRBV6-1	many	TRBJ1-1	TGTGCCAGCAGTGACACAGGGGAACGAACTGAAGCTTTCTTT	CASSDTGERTEAFF
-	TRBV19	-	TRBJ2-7	TGTGCCAGTAGTTTGCAGTGGGGCCCAGGGTACTACGAGCAGTACTTC	CASSLQWGPGYYEQYF
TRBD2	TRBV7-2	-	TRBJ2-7	TGTGCCAGCAGCCTGCGAGCGGGGGAGCAGTACTTC	CASSLRAGEQYF
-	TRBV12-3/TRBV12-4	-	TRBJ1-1	TGTGCCAGCAGTCCGCCTCTGAGCACTGAAGCTTTCTTT	CASSPPLSTEAFF
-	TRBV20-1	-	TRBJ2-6	TGCAGTGCTAGCTCAGGGGAGATAGGTGTGGACGTCCTGACTTTC	CSASSGEIGVDVLTF
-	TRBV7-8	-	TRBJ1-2	TGTGCCAGCAGCTTAGGTGACAGTCGGACGATTAACTATGGCTACACCTTC	CASSLGDSRTINYGYTF
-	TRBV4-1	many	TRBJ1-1	TGCGCCAGCAGCCATCCAGTGGGACAAGGAGACACTGAAGCTTTCTTT	CASSHPVGQGDTEAFF
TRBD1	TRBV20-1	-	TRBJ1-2	TGCAGTGCACGACTGCCGGACAGGTCTGGCTACACCTTC	CSARLPDRSGYTF
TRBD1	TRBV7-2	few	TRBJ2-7	TGTGCCAGCAGCTCTGCGACAGGGTTAGTTGACGAGCAGTACTTC	CASSSATGLVDEQYF
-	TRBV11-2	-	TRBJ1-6	TGTGCCAGCAGCTTAGACGCTGGGAATAATTCACTCCTCCACTTT	CASSLDAGNNSLLHF
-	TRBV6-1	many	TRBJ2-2	TGTGCCGGAAACAGGGCGCGCACCGGGGAGCTGTTTTTT	CAGNRARTGELFF
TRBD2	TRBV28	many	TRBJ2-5	TGTGCCAGCAGTTTACTAGCGGAAGAGACCCAGTACTTC	CASSLLAEETQYF
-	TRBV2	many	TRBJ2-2	TGTGCCAGCAGACTCCTTCGGGGCGGCGGGGAGCTGTTTTTT	CASRLLRGGGELFF
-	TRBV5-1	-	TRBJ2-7	TGCGCCAGCAGCTTGGATAGGTCAGGGTTACCTTACGAGCAGTACTTC	CASSLDRSGLPYEQYF
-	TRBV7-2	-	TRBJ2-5	TGTGCCAGCAGCTTAATGGCGGGAGAGACCCAGTACTTC	CASSLMAGETQYF
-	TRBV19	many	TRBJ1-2	TGTGCCAGCCTCGGAGTTAACTATGGCTACACCTTC	CASLGVNYGYTF
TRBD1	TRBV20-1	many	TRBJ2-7	TGCAGTGCTAGTGGTCAGGGGGCGATTCCCACCTACGAGCAGTACTTC	CSASGQGAIPTYEQYF
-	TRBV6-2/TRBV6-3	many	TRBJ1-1	TGTGCCAGCAGGAATCTCCGGGGGGCCCCGAACACTGAAGCTTTCTTT	CASRNLRGAPNTEAFF
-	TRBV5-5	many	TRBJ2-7	TGTGCCAGCAGCTTGTTCCGGGGGTCCTCCTACGAGCAGTACTTC	CASSLFRGSSYEQYF
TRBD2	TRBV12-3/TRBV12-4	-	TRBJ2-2	TGTGCCAGCAGTTTGGCGGGAGTGGCCTCCGGGGAGCTGTTTTTT	CASSLAGVASGELFF
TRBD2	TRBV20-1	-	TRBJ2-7	TGCAGTGCTGCAACCGGGACTAGCGGGACTTACGAGCAGTACTTC	CSAATGTSGTYEQYF
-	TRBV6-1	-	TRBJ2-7	TGTGCCAGCAAGGGACAGGTGCTTCGGGAGGCCTCCTACGAGCAGTACTTC	CASKGQVLREASYEQYF
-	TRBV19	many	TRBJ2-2	TGTGCCAGTAGCAGGGAGTTGGTCACCGGGGAGCTGTTTTTT	CASSRELVTGELFF
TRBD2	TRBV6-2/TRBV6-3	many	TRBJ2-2	TGTGCCACCGGAAAGTGGCGGGAGGTATCGAACACCGGGGAGCTGTTTTTT	CATGKWREVSNTGELFF
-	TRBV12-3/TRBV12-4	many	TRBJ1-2	TGTGCCAGCAGTTTAGGTCAGCTTCTTGGCTACACCTTC	CASSLGQLLGYTF
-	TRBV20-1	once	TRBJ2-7	TGCAGTGCTAGACAGGATCCTAGTTCCTACGAGCAGTACTTC	CSARQDPSSYEQYF
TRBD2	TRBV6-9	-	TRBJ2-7	TGTGCCTGCGGGGGGGCGTACGAGCAGTACTTC	CACGGAYEQYF
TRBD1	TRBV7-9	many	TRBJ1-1	TGTGCCAGCAGCTTCGGGACAGGGTTGAGGGTGAACACTGGAGCTTTCTTT	CASSFGTGLRVNTGAFF
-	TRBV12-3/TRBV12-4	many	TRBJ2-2	TGTGCCAGCAGAAACCACAGGGTCACCGGGGAGCTGTTTTTT	CASRNHRVTGELFF
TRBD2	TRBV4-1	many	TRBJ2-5	TGCGCCAGCAGCCAAGATGGCCTAGCGGGAGCAAGAGAGACCCAGTACTTC	CASSQDGLAGARETQYF
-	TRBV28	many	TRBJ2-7	TGTGCCAGCAAGTCACCTGCCTACGAGCAGTACTTC	CASKSPAYEQYF
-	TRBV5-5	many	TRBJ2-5	TGTGCCAGCAGCTTTGAGGATCAAGAGACCCAGTACTTC	CASSFEDQETQYF
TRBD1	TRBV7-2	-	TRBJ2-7	TGTGCCAGCAGCTTATTACCGGGACAGGCCTACGAGCAGTACTTC	CASSLLPGQAYEQYF
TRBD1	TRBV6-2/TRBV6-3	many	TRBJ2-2	TGTGCCAGCAGACTTTTAACAGGGGATCTTTCACCCACCGGGGAGCTGTTTTTT	CASRLLTGDLSPTGELFF
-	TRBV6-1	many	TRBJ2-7	TGTGCCAGCAGTGAATTAGGAATGAAAACCTACGAGCAGTACTTC	CASSELGMKTYEQYF
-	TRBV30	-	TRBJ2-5	TGTGCCTGGAGTGTCAAGCAGACTACCCGCCAGACCCAGTACTTC	CAWSVKQTTRQTQYF
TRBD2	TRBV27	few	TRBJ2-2	TGTGCCAGCAGTTTAATAGGGACTAGCGGGAGCAACACCGGGGAGCTGTTTTTT	CASSLIGTSGSNTGELFF
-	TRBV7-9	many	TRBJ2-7	TGTGCCAGCAGCTTAACTCCTCCCTACGAGCAGTACTTC	CASSLTPPYEQYF
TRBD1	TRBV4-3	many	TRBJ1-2	TGCGCCAGCAGCCAATTGACAGGGGCCGCATATGGCTACACCTTC	CASSQLTGAAYGYTF
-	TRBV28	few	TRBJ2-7	TGTGCCAGCAGTTTACTCCTCCCGACGGTCCCTGGGCACGAGCAGTACTTC	CASSLLLPTVPGHEQYF
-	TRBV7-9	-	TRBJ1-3	TGTGCCAGCAGCTTAAAAGGACCTGGAAACACCATATATTTT	CASSLKGPGNTIYF
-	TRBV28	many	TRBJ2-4	TGTGCCGGCAGGAGGGACGGCATTCAGTACTTC	CAGRRDGIQYF
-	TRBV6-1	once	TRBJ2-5	TGTGCCAGCAGTGAAGCACCGGGGATGAAGACCCAGTACTTC	CASSEAPGMKTQYF
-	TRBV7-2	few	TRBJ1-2	TGTGCCAGCAGCTTAGCGGCAAGGGGCTACACCTTC	CASSLAARGYTF
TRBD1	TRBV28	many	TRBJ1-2	TGTGCCAGCAGGAATACTCTAGGACAGGGTGGTCTTCGGTATGGCTACACCTTC	CASRNTLGQGGLRYGYTF
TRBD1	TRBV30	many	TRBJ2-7	TGTGCCTGGGGGACAGACTCTAAGGAGCAGTACTTC	CAWGTDSKEQYF
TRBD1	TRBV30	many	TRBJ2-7	TGTGCCTGGAGAGCAACCGGGACAGGGAAGTACGAGCAGTACTTC	CAWRATGTGKYEQYF
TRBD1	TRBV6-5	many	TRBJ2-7	TGTGCCAGCAGTTTCAGGACAGGGTCTATACACGAGCAGTACTTC	CASSFRTGSIHEQYF
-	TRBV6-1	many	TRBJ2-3	TGTGCCAGCAGGGAAAGCGGTAGCACAGATACGCAGTATTTT	CASRESGSTDTQYF
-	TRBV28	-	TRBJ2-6	TGTGCCAGCAGTAGGGACGTCTCTGGGGCCAACGTCCTGACTTTC	CASSRDVSGANVLTF
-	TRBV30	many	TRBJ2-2	TGTGCCTGGAGTGTAATTGGGATGAACACCGGGGAGCTGTTTTTT	CAWSVIGMNTGELFF
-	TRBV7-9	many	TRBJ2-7	TGTGCCAGCAGCTTAATGCACAACTCCTACGAGCAGTACTTC	CASSLMHNSYEQYF
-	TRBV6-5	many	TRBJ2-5	TGTGCCAGCAGTTACTCGAGGCCATCTCAAGAGACCCAGTACTTC	CASSYSRPSQETQYF
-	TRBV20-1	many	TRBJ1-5	TGCAGTGCTAGTAGGGACGGAGATCAGCCCCAGCATTTT	CSASRDGDQPQHF